This record looks at one T cell receptor beta chain sequence and its context. Its cognate antigen is unknown. The sample comes from a study of T-cell reconstitution after alpha-beta-depleted transplantation in children. Notes on the study in general: T-cell counts and diversity at one year post-transplant came mainly from newly produced T cells. The study traced high day-60 TCRbeta diversity in some patients to surviving recipient T cells and thymic progenitors. Several hundred rapidly expanded clones from non-depleted graft cells reportedly supplied alpha-beta T cells about two months post-transplant.

For TCRbeta, the library was prepared with unique molecular identifiers. TCRdb recomputed calls from the PCR reads with MiXCR, one row per CDR3 protein. Among a few hundred thousand distinct CDR3 sequences, roughly 13% were seen once, and the ten largest hold 2.2%. The clonotype originates from a male patient aged 10-17 years who had a stem cell transplant for acute myeloid leukemia, so the T cells may come from the graft donor. Material: PBMCs, mostly from graft donor cells, obtained 360 days after TCRalphabeta/CD19-depleted stem cell transplant.

Here the CDR3 reads CASSQRTVAGKGDIQYF. CDR3 in DNA: TGCGCCAGCAGCCAGAGAACGGTAGCGGGAAAGGGAGACATTCAGTACTTC. V is TRBV4-1 and J is TRBJ2-4; 8 bases map to TRBD2. Germline V gene lookup returns CDR1 MGHRA and CDR2 YSYEKL. The CDR3 sequence is 17 residues long. Trimming cost V 3 bases and J 8 bases; bases outside gene matches: 15.